Listed below are T cell receptor beta chains from one sample, sequenced in a study of blood T cell repertoires in COVID-19. Method: immunoSEQ multiplex PCR; TCRdb's copy keeps in-frame clones and lacks some. Here the sample spans some 330,000 clones, over 80% being singletons. The specimen was PBMCs or T cells enriched from blood (not recorded which). All receptors come from a man aged 25 to 45 who had recovered from COVID-19. Both conserved end residues are part of each CDR3. D genes are given only for firm matches. Clone size appears in some rows only: once, few, many, or a class for an expanded clone.

v_call	d_call	clone_size	j_call	cdr3_nt	cdr3_aa
TRBV2	TRBD1	.	TRBJ1-4	TGTGCCAGCAGTGAATGGGGACAGGTTTATGAAAAACTGTTTTTT	CASSEWGQVYEKLFF
TRBV19	TRBD1	once	TRBJ1-1	TGTGCCGTATGGGACAGGGGGACTGAAGCTTTCTTT	CAVWDRGTEAFF
TRBV4-1	TRBD1	.	TRBJ2-7	TGCGCCAGCAGCCAGGACAGGGGGGAGTCCTACGAGCAGTACTTC	CASSQDRGESYEQYF
TRBV19	TRBD1	.	TRBJ2-3	TGTGCCAGTAGTAGGCCAACAGGGGTACCCACAGATACGCAGTATTTT	CASSRPTGVPTDTQYF
TRBV5-1	.	few	TRBJ2-2	TGCGCCAGCAGCTTACCGGGGAGCACCGGGGAGCTGTTTTTT	CASSLPGSTGELFF
TRBV19	TRBD1	once	TRBJ1-5	TGTGCCAGTAGTACCGCAGGGGGGCCATGGCCCCAGCATTTT	CASSTAGGPWPQHF
TRBV6-5	.	.	TRBJ1-3	TGTGCCAGCAGGGACATTACGAGCTCTGGAAACACCATATATTTT	CASRDITSSGNTIYF
TRBV19	TRBD1	few	TRBJ2-1	TGTGCCAGTACCGGGACAGGGTGGAATGAGCAGTTCTTC	CASTGTGWNEQFF
TRBV27	TRBD1	.	TRBJ1-1	TGTGCCAGCAGTGAGGACAGGAGAGGTGAAGCTTTCTTT	CASSEDRRGEAFF
TRBV28	TRBD2	.	TRBJ2-1	TGTGCCAGCAGTCTAGCGGGAAGCTCCTACAATGAGCAGTTCTTC	CASSLAGSSYNEQFF
TRBV7-2	TRBD1	once	TRBJ1-6	TGTGCCAGCAGCGCATGGACAGGTTTCTCCTATAATTCACCCCTCCACTTT	CASSAWTGFSYNSPLHF
TRBV6-1	.	.	TRBJ1-3	TGTGCCAGCAGTGAGAACAGGGCCTCTGGAAACACCATATATTTT	CASSENRASGNTIYF